These 3 T cell receptor beta chains were sequenced from one sample in a study of cytomegalovirus exposure and HLA in healthy donors. With 60 Vbeta and 13 Jbeta primers, the PCR was carried out. Sequencing was performed with immunoSEQ multiplex PCR; in TCRdb, only in-frame clones are kept and a portion is missing. Among some 190,000 clones listed, roughly four fifths were seen once. Sequenced sample: PBMCs. All receptors derive from a woman aged 25 to 39 in good health and CMV-seropositive.

The chain combines TRBV19 with TRBJ1-2; D not resolved. The germline V gene has CDR1 LNHDA and CDR2 SQIVND (reference sequence). The CDR3 spans 13 residues. Trimming removed 6 bases at V and 3 bases at J, with 11 bases between. The CDR3 region is CASRPPLHYGYTF. The CDR3 nucleotides are TGTGCCAGTAGGCCACCTCTACACTATGGCTACACCTTC.

A single count supports this clone. The chain uses TRBV6-4 and TRBJ1-1, with 7 bases lining up with TRBD1. The CDR3 sequence is 14 residues long. Germline CDR1 reads MRHNA; CDR2 reads SNTAGT. V shed 5 bases, J shed 1 base, and the junction held 4 bases outside the gene matches. The CDR3 region has the DNA TGTGCCAGCAGTACAGGGGCTACGAACACTGAAGCTTTCTTT. This encodes CASSTGATNTEAFF.

The chain carries TRBV19 and TRBJ2-7; weak D call: TRBD2 (7 bases). The CDR3 is 13 residues long. Germline V gene sequence: CDR1 LNHDA, CDR2 SQIVND (reference sequence). The germline V and J ends were trimmed by 7 bases and 6 bases, with 16 bases remaining between them. The chain's CDR3 is CASKGGAFSEQYF. In nucleotides, the CDR3 is TGTGCCAGTAAGGGGGGGGCGTTCAGCGAGCAGTACTTC.